These 16 T cell receptor beta chains were all obtained from the same sample, sequenced in a study of Graves' ophthalmopathy and Graves' hyperthyroidism listed by TCRdb under 2018. TCRdb records Illumina HiSeq 2000 as the sequencer. For repertoire sequencing, the TCR beta CDR3 regions were amplified from RNA transcripts. The first round was an RT-PCR using HTBI primers with the Qiagen OneStep RT-PCR kit, and this first round was followed by a second-round multiplex PCR, then size selection and purification. TCRdb reprocessing: public reads trimmed at Q25 with fastp, clones called with MiXCR, in-frame beta chains kept. Every distinct CDR3 protein forms one entry, paired with its most common genes and DNA. This sample is represented by 650,000 to 800,000 distinct CDR3 sequences; 35% to 50% of them were singletons. In total, the top ten clones hold over 2.5% of the sample. The sample taken for sequencing was peripheral blood. The receptor source for this set is an adult man with Graves' ophthalmopathy.

This chain links TRBV10-3 with TRBJ1-5; D is perhaps TRBD1 (5 bases). The V gene lost 2 bases and the J gene lost 13 bases, with 15 bases spanning the gap. Germline CDR1 reads ENHRY; CDR2 reads SYGVKD. The CDR3 is made up of 13 amino acids. CDR3 amino acids: CAISEQGAYDQHF. CDR3 nucleotide sequence: TGTGCCATCAGTGAGCAGGGTGCCTACGATCAGCATTTT.

In this sample, this clonotype turned up many times. The chain recombines TRBV3-1 with TRBJ1-5; the D is unclear. The V end lost 5 bases, the J end lost 2 bases, and 10 bases lay between the germline ends. The germline gives CDR1 LGHDT, CDR2 YNNKEL (reference sequence). The CDR3 length is 14 residues. The DNA for the CDR3 is TGTGCCAGCAGCGACGCGTTTGGCAATCAGCCCCAGCATTTT. Encoded protein: CASSDAFGNQPQHF.

This clonotype is a singleton in its sample. This clone may be a read error of a much larger clone one base away. V is TRBV19 and J is TRBJ1-2, with a possible D match to TRBD1 (6 bases). The CDR3 is made up of 13 amino acids. Germline V gives CDR1 LNHDA, CDR2 SQIVND (reference sequence). Between the trimmed V and J ends, which lost 7 bases and 6 bases, there was a span of 15 bases. CDR3 loop: CASIGGGRNGYTF. Written as DNA, the CDR3 is TGTGCCAGTATCGGGGGCGGTCGAAATGGCTACACCTTC.

The J gene is TRBJ1-4, the V gene TRBV29-1, with a possible D match to TRBD1 (5 bases). CDR3 length equals 11 residues. Trimming removed 7 bases at V and 7 bases at J, with 10 bases between. Looked up from germline, CDR1 is SQVTM and CDR2 is ANQGSEA. The chain's CDR3 is CSGRGGEKLFF. In DNA form, the CDR3 reads TGCAGCGGTCGGGGGGGTGAAAAACTGTTTTTT. Full variable domain (rest looked up from reference TRBV29-1 and TRBJ1-4): SAVISQKPSRDICQRGTSLTIQCQVDSQVTMMFWYRQQPGQSLTLIATANQGSEATYESGFVIDKFPISRPNLTFSTLTVSNMSPEDSSIYLCSGRGGEKLFFGSGTQLSVL.

This clonotype was seen many times. This sequence joins TRBV9 and TRBJ1-3; unclear D gene. The CDR3 consists of 15 residues. V was trimmed by 3 bases and J by 0 bases, leaving 10 bases between them. From germline, CDR1 is SGDLS and CDR2 YYNGEE. The CDR3 DNA is TGTGCCAGCAGCGAAACTACGTACTCTGGAAACACCATATATTTT. Translated, it gives CASSETTYSGNTIYF.

This chain uses TRBV7-6 with TRBJ2-2; TRBD1 is a possible D gene (6 bases). From germline, CDR1 is SGHVS and CDR2 FNYEAQ. The CDR3 spans 12 residues. Trimming took off 11 bases at V and 6 bases at J, with 13 bases between the two ends. CDR3 bases: TGTGCCCTCAGGGGAGCGCCCGGGGAGCTGTTTTTT. Encoded protein: CALRGAPGELFF.

V usage is TRBV19 and J usage is TRBJ2-7; 10 bases are a match to TRBD1. Germline V gene lookup returns CDR1 LNHDA and CDR2 SQIVND (reference sequence). CDR3 length: 15 amino acids. The trim removed 7 bases at V and 4 bases at J, leaving 10 bases unmatched. CDR3 in amino acids: CASTGGTGVLYEQYF. The DNA of the CDR3 is TGTGCCAGTACTGGTGGGACAGGGGTCCTGTACGAGCAGTACTTC. Filled out from reference TRBV19 and TRBJ2-7, the complete variable domain reads DGGITQSPKYLFRKEGQNVTLSCEQNLNHDAMYWYRQDPGQGLRLIYYSQIVNDFQKGDIAEGYSVSREKKESFPLTVTSAQKNPTAFYLCASTGGTGVLYEQYFGPGTRLTVT.

The chain joins TRBV25-1 to TRBJ1-4; 11 nucleotides match TRBD1. CDR3 size: 16 residues. Germline CDR1 and CDR2: MGHDK and SYGVNS. Trimming at V came to 2 bases and at J to 7 bases, leaving 6 bases not matched to a gene. Here the CDR3 DNA reads TGTGCCAGCAGTGAACGGGGGACAGGGGGTATTGAAAAACTGTTTTTT. Translated, it gives CASSERGTGGIEKLFF.

This rearrangement joins TRBV29-1 to TRBJ2-1; 10 nucleotides agree with TRBD2. Per germline, CDR1 SQVTM and CDR2 ANQGSEA. With V trimmed by 6 bases and J by 0 bases, 8 bases remained unmatched. The CDR3 runs to 16 residues. CDR3 sequence reads: CSVNPPSGSSYNEQFF. The CDR3 nucleotides read TGCAGCGTCAACCCCCCTAGCGGGAGCTCCTACAATGAGCAGTTCTTC.

In this sample, this clonotype turned up once. The gene calls are TRBV10-3 and TRBJ1-6; TRBD1 matches 7 bases. The CDR3 spans 13 residues. Germline CDR1 is ENHRY and CDR2 is SYGVKD. The trim removed 11 bases at V and 2 bases at J, leaving 3 bases unmatched. This chain's CDR3 is CAPTGTYNSPLHF. In nucleotides, the CDR3 is TGTGCCCCGACAGGGACCTATAATTCACCCCTCCACTTT.

Concerning this clonotype: Since a much larger clone is just one base distant, this may be a read error. This chain links TRBV6-5 with TRBJ1-4; D is unresolved. Trimming removed 8 bases at V and 7 bases at J, with 8 bases between. The CDR3 totals 11 residues. CDR1 and CDR2 (germline): MNHEY, SVGAGI. CDR3 protein: CASGNGEKLFF. CDR3 DNA: TGTGCCAGCGGGAATGGTGAAAAACTGTTTTTT.

This sequence joins TRBV7-9 and TRBJ1-1; D is perhaps TRBD1 (6 bases). CDR1 SEHNR and CDR2 FQNEAQ come from the germline V gene (reference sequence). CDR3 length equals 16 residues. With 11 bases removed from V and 1 base from J, the gap between germline ends came to 23 bases. CDR3 sequence reads: CAWRNRAWGANTEAFF. The CDR3 region has the DNA TGTGCCTGGAGGAACAGGGCTTGGGGGGCGAACACTGAAGCTTTCTTT.

This chain joins TRBV6-1 and TRBJ2-7; 9 nucleotides align to TRBD1. The V gene end was trimmed by 1 base and the J gene end by 6 bases; junction bases not matched to a gene: 19. Germline V lookup: CDR1 MNHNS, CDR2 SASEGT. The CDR3 covers 19 residues. The CDR3 spells CASSEEHPGQGRGTVEQYF. CDR3 DNA sequence: TGTGCCAGCAGTGAAGAACATCCGGGACAGGGAAGGGGAACCGTCGAGCAGTACTTC.

This clonotype has just one count. This may be a read error, as it is one base from a much larger clone. The V and J genes are TRBV7-2 and TRBJ2-5; 7 positions match TRBD2. There are 16 residues in the CDR3. The germline V gene encodes CDR1 SGHTA and CDR2 FQGNSA. The V and J ends lost 4 bases and 2 bases, in that order; junction bases with no gene match: 10. The CDR3 DNA follows: TGTGCCAGCAGCTCAGGAACGGGACTACCGCAAGAGACCCAGTACTTC. Protein sequence: CASSSGTGLPQETQYF.

The J gene is TRBJ2-5, the V gene TRBV25-1; 8 bases are a match to TRBD2. Trimming cost V 11 bases and J 7 bases; bases outside gene matches: 15. The CDR3 extends over 14 amino acids. CDR1 and CDR2 from the germline V gene are MGHDK and SYGVNS. DNA of the CDR3: TGTGCCCTTGAGGCCAGCGGGGGCGCGAGGACCCAGTACTTC. This sequence encodes CALEASGGARTQYF. The entire variable domain, with the rest obtained from reference TRBV25-1 and TRBJ2-5, is as follows: EADIYQTPRYLVIGTGKKITLECSQTMGHDKMYWYQQDPGMELHLIHYSYGVNSTEKGDLSSESTVSRIRTEHFPLTLESARPSHTSQYLCALEASGGARTQYFGPGTRLLVL.

On this clonotype: In this CDR3 the conserved last residue, phenylalanine or tryptophan, is missing, so a read error is likely. The chain recombines TRBV5-1 with TRBJ2-3, with TRBD1 matching over 7 bases. The germline V gene encodes CDR1 SGHRS and CDR2 YFSETQ. The CDR3 length is 15 residues. V lost 4 bases, J lost 3 bases, and 8 bases stayed unmatched. CDR3 in amino acids: CASSPRDSRTDTQYL. CDR3 sequence (DNA): TGCGCCAGCAGCCCAAGGGACAGCCGTACAGATACGCAGTATTTG.